This T cell receptor beta chain emerged from a study of Ad26.COV2.S vaccination and SARS-CoV-2 variants listed by TCRdb under 2021. Describing the broader study: Vaccine-arm donors came from COV1001, a multicentre, randomized, double-blind, placebo-controlled phase I-IIa trial of Ad26.COV2.S in healthy adults. Investigators remained blinded to trial group allocation during experiments and outcome assessment. TCRbeta repertoire sequencing was used to assess the specificity and breadth of SARS-CoV-2-reactive T cell receptors after Ad26.COV2.S vaccination. Trial participants were randomized into five groups of five, in which low-dose or high-dose Ad26.COV2.S was given once or twice, or placebo was given on both occasions. A total of 32 samples were included in the TCR-sequenced set, comprising around 19 Ad26.COV2.S vaccine recipients, 5 placebo recipients and 8 SARS-CoV-2 convalescent individuals. Ad26.COV2.S was given intramuscularly at 5x10^10 or 1x10^11 viral particles, as a single shot or as two shots 56 days apart.

What the study reported, not specific to this receptor: The study was not powered for comparison of responses between vaccine doses or regimens. It was noted by the authors that total T cell responses may have been underestimated by the TCR breadth and depth analyses. Non-spike TCR breadth was comparable between vaccine and placebo recipients, consistent with the vaccine containing only spike. After vaccination, substantial breadth of spike-specific CD8+ and CD4+ T cell responses was reported. Compared with placebo recipients, Ad26.COV2.S recipients showed higher spike-specific TCR breadth (P = 0.0014).

The germline V gene (reference sequence) yields MNHNY for CDR1 and SVGAGI for CDR2. V is cut back by 5 bases and J by 0 bases, with 11 bases in the junction unmatched. Spanning cysteine to phenylalanine, the CDR3 consists of 17 amino acids. This entry keeps only the CDR3 DNA: 51 bases, framed from base 1. Comment on this clone: The specificity of this receptor is unknown. Base qualities were left out, and no much larger clone turns up one base away.

What this sample's treatment or condition label stands for: roughly 20 received Ad26.COV2.S at low or high dose, single or two shots; roughly five received placebo; per-sample allocation not given. For vaccine and placebo recipients, the sequenced repertoires came from samples collected on day 63 after the first injection. Cohort 1b enrolled about two dozen adults aged 18-55 years at a single site in Boston, USA, between 29 July and 7 August 2020. Ad26.COV2.S was a replication-incompetent adenovirus type 26 vector expressing a prefusion-stabilized SARS-CoV-2 spike protein from the original Wuhan strain. The immunoSEQ Assay was used to sequence TCRbeta CDR3 regions. After extraction, genomic DNA underwent amplification by bias-controlled multiplex PCR, followed by high-throughput sequencing. The paper's processing steps were these. To quantify the absolute abundance of each unique TCRbeta CDR3 region, sequences were collapsed and filtered. T cell fraction was estimated by normalizing TCRbeta template counts to usable DNA, with usable DNA measured through amplification of reference genes found in all nucleated cells. Repertoire TCRs were annotated as SARS-CoV-2-specific by exact matching of V gene, CDR3 amino acid sequence and J gene to a known reactive TCR set. The reference SARS-CoV-2 TCR set was obtained from MIRA and was filtered for enrichment in COVID-19-positive ImmuneCODE repertoires, whereby public or cross-reactive TCRs were removed. Based on the MIRA antigens, annotated TCRs were further analysed at the level of specific ORF or position within ORF. Breadth was defined as annotated unique rearrangements over total unique productive rearrangements; depth was the summed frequency of those rearrangements. Two-sided Wilcoxon rank-sum tests were applied when comparing TCR breadth between groups. In its TCRdb copy, this immuneACCESS table keeps in-frame sequences only and misses some clones. Where compared with another copy, unresolved V genes explain less than half of these, and the others have no known cause. V and J calls and clone size are as listed in that table; D and trimming were resolved from the DNA. The sample profile shows 300,000 to 400,000 clones; around nine tenths of them were found once. About 4.6% of the sample is held by the ten biggest clonotypes.

The sequencing used peripheral blood, collected in a trial of Ad26.COV2.S vaccine versus placebo. This chain is built from TRBV6-6 and TRBJ2-7, and TRBD1 aligns with 9 junction nucleotides. This clonotype was sampled from a person aged 18 to 65 who received the Ad26.COV2.S COVID-19 vaccine or a placebo. The CDR3 region reads CASSPNNRGRFSYEQYF. The DNA reads TGTGCCAGCAGTCCTAATAACAGGGGGCGATTCTCCTACGAGCAGTACTTC.